This T cell receptor (beta chain) was sequenced during a study of cytotoxic CD8 clonotypes in ibrutinib-treated CLL. The overall study: In all, roughly 11 patients were relapsed/refractory, approximately 15 were treatment-naive and around 17 were IGHV unmutated. Study-wide results and limits: Higher circulating CD8+ T-cell counts strongly accompanied higher baseline clonality, above age-matched healthy donors. Progressing and sustained-remission patients had different sampling times.

The CDR3 loop spans 14 amino acids. Germline lookup yields CDR1 KGHSH and CDR2 LQKENI. Trimming removed 1 base at V and 3 bases at J, with 6 bases between. Deep sequencing aimed at 1 in 200,000 to 1 in 1 million T cells' resolution. Clones were read by immunoSEQ multiplex PCR, and TCRdb kept only the in-frame ones, dropping some. The sample consists of approximately 47,000 clones, 60% to 70% of them appearing once. This clone was recorded at least ten times. What it binds is not known. The sequencing here drew on PBMCs, taken after 24 months of ibrutinib treatment. This clonotype was sampled from a human donor with chronic lymphocytic leukemia. The rearrangement links TRBV18 to TRBJ2-2, with unresolved D. Written as DNA, the CDR3 is TGTGCCAGCTCACCACAAGGGTACACCGGGGAGCTGTTTTTT. This sequence encodes CASSPQGYTGELFF.